This note documents a single T cell receptor (beta chain) sequence. Only in-frame clones appear in the TCRdb table, and some are missing; sequencing was by immunoSEQ multiplex PCR. The table records 150,000 to 200,000 clones, roughly 82% of them present only once. The data were obtained in a study of blood T cell repertoires in COVID-19. Study background: Collection of acute and convalescent COVID-19 samples took place in the United States, Italy and Spain.

V lost 4 bases, J lost 3 bases, and 9 bases lay in between. The V gene's germline CDR1 is LNHDA and CDR2 SQIVND (reference sequence). The CDR3 length is 14 residues. The specimen was peripheral blood. This sequence originates from a woman in her 30s with acute or convalescent COVID-19. This chain uses TRBV19 with TRBJ2-2; D is possibly TRBD1 (5 bases). The CDR3 coding sequence is TGTGCCAGTAGTACAGGGCCGTACACCGGGGAGCTGTTTTTT. It is translated as CASSTGPYTGELFF.